This T cell receptor (beta chain) was captured in a study of beta chain features in type 1 diabetes. Study-wide background: Patients looked much like healthy donors when it came to age, gender and cell yields. Summed over all samples, the examined sorted cells came to 95 million to 120 million. Study observations and caveats: Among all four CD4+ subsets, Type 1 diabetes patients had TCRB CDR3s that were moderately but significantly shorter. Patients and controls would share equally any PCR tilt toward shorter templates.

With respect to this clone: Its antigen is currently unknown.

The sequenced template was cDNA made from the entire isolated RNA. Roughly 3.6 million reads was the average for naive, central memory and regulatory T cell samples. Produced via immunoSEQ multiplex PCR; TCRdb's table is partial and in-frame only. This table has hundreds of thousands of clones, 10% to 15% appearing once. V was trimmed by 5 bases and J by 11 bases, leaving 21 bases between them. Germline V gene data show CDR1 as SEHNR and CDR2 as FQNEAQ (reference sequence). CDR3 length equals 14 residues. Sequencing input: naive CD4+ T cells from blood. The source is a man younger than 30 with type 1 diabetes. The chain has TRBV7-9 and TRBJ1-1, with a weak D call TRBD1 (5 bases). CDR3 amino acids: CASSEGTGIGSAFF. CDR3 sequence (DNA): TGTGCCAGCAGCGAGGGGACGGGCATTGGGAGCGCTTTCTTT.